The 27 T cell receptor beta chains below were found in one sample sequenced in a study of blood T cell repertoires in COVID-19. The data were produced by immunoSEQ multiplex PCR, yet TCRdb's version contains in-frame clones alone and is incomplete. The data contain approximately 440,000 clones, about nine tenths of them singletons. Source material: PBMCs or T cells enriched from blood (not recorded which). These receptors were collected from a woman aged 18-29 years who had recovered from COVID-19.

The gene calls are TRBV28 and TRBJ1-1, with 7 bases aligning to TRBD1. Germline lookup yields CDR1 MDHEN and CDR2 SYDVKM. The trim removed 5 bases at V and 4 bases at J, leaving 7 bases unmatched. This CDR3 comprises 14 residues. CDR3 in DNA: TGTGCCAGCAGTACAGGGACAGCGGTCACTGAAGCTTTCTTT. Translating it yields CASSTGTAVTEAFF.

This clone was counted between two and nine times. This chain links TRBV15 with TRBJ2-7, with 9 bases identical to TRBD2. This CDR3 has 17 amino acids. V lost 3 bases and J lost 0; bases outside the gene matches: 9. The germline gives CDR1 LNHNV, CDR2 YYDKDF (reference sequence). The CDR3 loop reads CATSRSLAGASSYEQYF. DNA for the CDR3: TGTGCCACCAGCAGGTCGTTAGCGGGGGCTAGCTCCTACGAGCAGTACTTC.

The rearrangement uses TRBV6-2 or TRBV6-3 and TRBJ2-7; 10 bases line up with TRBD1. Germline CDR1 and CDR2: MNHEY and SVGEGT. V lost 5 bases, J lost 3 bases, and 7 bases stayed unmatched. This CDR3 is built from 15 residues. This CDR3 is CASSNPDRGLYEQYF. DNA of the CDR3: TGTGCCAGCAGTAACCCCGACAGGGGGCTCTACGAGCAGTACTTC.

The chain couples TRBV11-3 to TRBJ1-3, with D maybe TRBD1 (5 bases). Trimming removed 5 bases from V and 4 bases from J, with 15 bases in between. Per germline, CDR1 SGHNT and CDR2 YENEEA. The CDR3 is made up of 15 amino acids. CDR3 bases: TGTGCCAGCAGCCAGGGAGGGACTACAGGAAACACCATATATTTT. The encoded protein is CASSQGGTTGNTIYF.

This sequence joins TRBV9 and TRBJ2-3; 8 bases are a match to TRBD2. V shed 7 bases and J 2 bases; nucleotides not matched to a gene: 12. The CDR3 extends over 16 amino acids. Per germline, CDR1 SGDLS and CDR2 YYNGEE. In nucleotides, the CDR3 is TGTGCCAGCTCCCGTTCGGCGGGGGGACCCACAGATACGCAGTATTTT. It is translated as CASSRSAGGPTDTQYF.

The table lists this clone with a count of one. The V call is TRBV6-5, the J call TRBJ2-7; the D gene is possibly TRBD1 (5 bases). V lost 3 bases, J lost 3 bases, and 9 bases lay in between. The CDR3 is 13 amino acids. Germline assignment: CDR1 MNHEY and CDR2 SVGAGI. CDR3 sequence: CASSYAGIYEQYF. The CDR3 DNA follows: TGTGCCAGCAGTTATGCAGGGATCTACGAGCAGTACTTC.

The rearrangement uses TRBV28 and TRBJ2-7, with no clear D. This CDR3 is built from 11 residues. Between the trimmed V and J ends, which lost 1 base and 5 bases, there was a span of 3 bases. Germline-derived CDR1 and CDR2 are MDHEN and SYDVKM. This CDR3 is CASSLFDEQYF. CDR3 DNA: TGTGCCAGCAGTTTATTCGACGAGCAGTACTTC.

The CDR3 region is CASSSTGGRSTEAFF. In DNA form, the CDR3 reads TGTGCCAGCAGTTCGACAGGGGGCCGGAGCACTGAAGCTTTCTTT. J is TRBJ1-1 and V is TRBV28; 10 bases line up with TRBD1. In germline, CDR1 is MDHEN, CDR2 SYDVKM. This CDR3 region has 15 residues. The J segment lost 4 bases and the V segment lost 4 bases, leaving 6 bases of the junction unmatched.

This clone was seen a single time. This sequence joins TRBV3-1 (or the pseudogene TRBV3-2) and TRBJ1-2; the D is unclear. Trimming pared 3 bases from V and 7 bases from J, leaving 12 bases between. The germline V gene encodes CDR1 LGHDT and CDR2 YNNKEL (reference sequence). The CDR3 consists of 13 residues. CDR3 sequence: CASSHPVTSGYTF. The CDR3 DNA follows: TGTGCCAGCAGCCACCCCGTGACAAGTGGCTACACCTTC.

The chain employs TRBV30 and TRBJ2-5; a weak D match, TRBD1 (6 bases). The length of the CDR3 is 13 residues. The V and J ends lost 5 bases and 3 bases respectively, with 13 bases between them. CDR1 and CDR2 (germline): GTSNPN, SVGIG (reference sequence). CDR3 region: CAWGKQGKETQYF. The CDR3 DNA sequence: TGTGCCTGGGGGAAACAGGGAAAAGAGACCCAGTACTTC.

V and J are TRBV28 and TRBJ1-3; D unclear. The V gene's germline CDR1 is MDHEN and CDR2 SYDVKM. The CDR3 spans 14 residues. Trimming took off 3 bases at V and 0 bases at J, with 6 bases between the two ends. As DNA, the CDR3 is TGTGCCAGCAGTTTCGTGAGCTCTGGAAACACCATATATTTT. This sequence encodes CASSFVSSGNTIYF.

The chain couples TRBV7-9 to TRBJ2-3; 9 bases agree with TRBD2. This CDR3 region has 14 residues. CDR1 and CDR2 (germline): SEHNR, FQNEAQ (reference sequence). Trimming at V came to 4 bases and at J to 6 bases, leaving 5 bases not matched to a gene. DNA for the CDR3: TGTGCCAGCAGCTCCCTAGCGGGGAGGGATACGCAGTATTTT. Translated, it gives CASSSLAGRDTQYF.

This chain uses TRBV5-1 with TRBJ2-1; the D gene is possibly TRBD1 (6 bases). The CDR3 covers 12 residues. Trimming cost V 2 bases and J 7 bases, with 7 bases left between them. The germline gives CDR1 SGHRS, CDR2 YFSETQ. This CDR3 reads CASSFDRNEQFF. The CDR3 coding sequence is TGCGCCAGCAGCTTCGACAGGAATGAGCAGTTCTTC. Based on the CDR3 plus reference TRBV5-1 and TRBJ2-1, the full variable domain is KAGVTQTPRYLIKTRGQQVTLSCSPISGHRSVSWYQQTPGQGLQFLFEYFSETQRNKGNFPGRFSGRQFSNSRSEMNVSTLELGDSALYLCASSFDRNEQFFGPGTRLTVL.

The chain combines TRBV30 with TRBJ1-1, with unresolved D. Germline CDR1 GTSNPN, CDR2 SVGIG (reference sequence). V was shortened by 4 bases and J by 3 bases, with 9 bases between the two germline ends. The CDR3 contains 12 residues. In DNA form, the CDR3 reads TGTGCCTGGAAACGGGAAGACACTGAAGCTTTCTTT. Amino acids: CAWKREDTEAFF.

The V gene is TRBV30, the J gene TRBJ2-1; D possibly corresponds to TRBD2 (6 bases). Trimming took 2 bases from V and 8 from J, leaving 13 bases between them. CDR1 and CDR2 from the germline V gene are GTSNPN and SVGIG (reference sequence). There are 13 residues in the CDR3. As DNA, the CDR3 is TGTGCCTGGAGTTCGGGAGCTAAGTATGAGCAGTTCTTC. Its protein is CAWSSGAKYEQFF.

V and J are TRBV12-3 or TRBV12-4 and TRBJ2-4, with a tentative D call TRBD2 (5 bases). CDR3 length: 11 residues. V lost 8 bases and J 12 bases, leaving 14 bases between the germline ends. In DNA form, the CDR3 reads TGTGCCAGCGGTGAGCGGAGGAGTCAGTACTTC. Translated, it gives CASGERRSQYF.

The chain has TRBV28 and TRBJ1-1, with a tentative D call TRBD1 (5 bases). V shed 2 bases and J shed 0 bases, with 13 bases lying between them. The CDR3 loop spans 16 amino acids. The V gene's germline CDR1 is MDHEN and CDR2 SYDVKM. The CDR3 region has the DNA TGTGCCAGCAGTTTAGGAGGGGACGGGATGAACACTGAAGCTTTCTTT. It encodes CASSLGGDGMNTEAFF.

V gene TRBV12-3 or TRBV12-4 combines with J gene TRBJ2-1, with TRBD1 as a possible D gene (5 bases). The CDR3 has 13 amino acids. Trimming shortened V by 0 bases and J by 9 bases, and 9 bases separated the two germline ends. The CDR3 DNA is TGTGCCAGCAGTTTAGCAGGGGTCGGTGAGCAGTTCTTC. This sequence encodes CASSLAGVGEQFF.

The CDR3 DNA follows: TGTGCCAGCAATCCACCCTCTAGAGACAATGAGCAGTTCTTC. Amino acid sequence: CASNPPSRDNEQFF. The rearrangement links TRBV2 to TRBJ2-1, with D uncertain. The V end lost 7 bases, the J end lost 5 bases, and 15 bases lay between the germline ends. This CDR3 comprises 14 residues. Looked up from germline, CDR1 is SNHLY and CDR2 is FYNNEI.

In its sample, this clone was seen a few times. The chain uses TRBV29-1 and TRBJ2-1; possible D gene TRBD1, 6 bases. There are 14 residues in the CDR3. Trimming pared 3 bases from V and 5 bases from J, leaving 14 bases between. Looked up from germline, CDR1 is SQVTM and CDR2 is ANQGSEA. CDR3 residues: CSVDRGQGDNEQFF. The CDR3 DNA reads TGCAGCGTTGACAGGGGTCAGGGAGACAATGAGCAGTTCTTC.

This clone was seen only once. The chain carries TRBV6-5 and TRBJ2-3, with 7 bases aligning to TRBD2. V gave up 4 bases and J gave up 6 bases; unmatched junction bases: 7. In germline, CDR1 is MNHEY, CDR2 SVGAGI. The CDR3 runs 14 residues. The CDR3 sequence is CASSLRLAGDTQYF. The DNA of the CDR3 is TGTGCCAGCAGTTTAAGACTAGCCGGGGATACGCAGTATTTT.

The chain links TRBV7-8 to TRBJ2-3; TRBD2 is a possible D gene (5 bases). The CDR3 length is 16 residues. Germline values: CDR1 SGHVS, CDR2 FQNEAQ. V dropped 1 base and J dropped 2 bases, with 13 bases sitting between them. The CDR3 sequence is CASSLVGVGATDTQYF. Written as DNA, the CDR3 is TGTGCCAGCAGCTTAGTGGGAGTTGGAGCCACAGATACGCAGTATTTT.

The chain combines TRBV7-8 with TRBJ1-3, with D maybe TRBD1 (6 bases). Germline V CDR1 and CDR2: SGHVS, FQNEAQ. CDR3 length: 16 amino acids. The V gene lost 5 bases and the J gene lost 0 bases, with 14 bases spanning the gap. DNA for the CDR3: TGTGCCAGCAGCCTAGGGGGGGGAGGCTCTGGAAACACCATATATTTT. Its translation is CASSLGGGGSGNTIYF.

This clone appeared a single time. V usage is TRBV7-9 and J usage is TRBJ2-7; maybe TRBD1 (6 bases). CDR3 length: 18 amino acids. Trimming shortened V by 4 bases and J by 1 base, and 23 bases separated the two germline ends. Per the germline V gene, CDR1 is SEHNR and CDR2 is FQNEAQ (reference sequence). The CDR3 region is CASSSVGAPSQPSYEQYF. The DNA of the CDR3 is TGTGCCAGCAGCTCGGTGGGGGCTCCCTCCCAACCTTCCTACGAGCAGTACTTC.

V gene TRBV2 combines with J gene TRBJ1-2, with TRBD1 matching 9 bases. Trimming took 7 bases from V and 5 from J; bases not matched to a gene: 11. Germline V lookup: CDR1 SNHLY, CDR2 FYNNEI. The CDR3 is 15 residues long. CDR3 in DNA: TGTGCCAGCAATCTTCTACAGGGGGCAGGGTATGGCTACACCTTC. It specifies CASNLLQGAGYGYTF.

This sequence joins TRBV30 and TRBJ1-2, with TRBD1 matching over 10 bases. J was trimmed by 2 bases and V by 5 bases; bases with no gene match: 8. Germline V lookup: CDR1 GTSNPN, CDR2 SVGIG (reference sequence). The CDR3 is 15 amino acids. In DNA, the CDR3 is TGTGCCTGGGAGCCCGGGGGACAGGGGAACTATGGCTACACCTTC. It translates to CAWEPGGQGNYGYTF. The full variable domain, rest sourced from reference TRBV30 and TRBJ1-2, is SQTIHQWPATLVQPVGSPLSLECTVEGTSNPNLYWYRQAAGRGLQLLFYSVGIGQISSEVPQNLSASRPQDRQFILSSKKLLLSDSGFYLCAWEPGGQGNYGYTFGSGTRLTVV.

The gene calls are TRBV19 and TRBJ2-7; tentative D call: TRBD2 (6 bases). Germline loops: CDR1 LNHDA, CDR2 SQIVND (reference sequence). V lost 4 bases and J lost 2, with 15 bases in between. The CDR3 has 15 amino acids. The CDR3, as DNA: TGTGCCAGTAGTACCTTTTGGGGGGATACCTACGAGCAGTACTTC. It encodes CASSTFWGDTYEQYF. Filled out from reference TRBV19 and TRBJ2-7, the complete variable domain reads DGGITQSPKYLFRKEGQNVTLSCEQNLNHDAMYWYRQDPGQGLRLIYYSQIVNDFQKGDIAEGYSVSREKKESFPLTVTSAQKNPTAFYLCASSTFWGDTYEQYFGPGTRLTVT.